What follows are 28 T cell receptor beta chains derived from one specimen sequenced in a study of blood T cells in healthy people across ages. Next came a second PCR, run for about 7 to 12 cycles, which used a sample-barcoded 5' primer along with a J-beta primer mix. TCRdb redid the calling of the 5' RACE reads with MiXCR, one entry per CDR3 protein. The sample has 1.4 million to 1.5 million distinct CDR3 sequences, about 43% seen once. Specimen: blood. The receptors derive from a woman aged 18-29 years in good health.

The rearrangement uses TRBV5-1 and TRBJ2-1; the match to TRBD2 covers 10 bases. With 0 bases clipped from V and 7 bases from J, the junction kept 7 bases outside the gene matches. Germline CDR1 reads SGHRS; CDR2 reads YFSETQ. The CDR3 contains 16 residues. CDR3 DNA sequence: TGCGCCAGCAGCTTGGCTCCTAGCGGGAGTGGGAATGAGCAGTTCTTC. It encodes CASSLAPSGSGNEQFF.

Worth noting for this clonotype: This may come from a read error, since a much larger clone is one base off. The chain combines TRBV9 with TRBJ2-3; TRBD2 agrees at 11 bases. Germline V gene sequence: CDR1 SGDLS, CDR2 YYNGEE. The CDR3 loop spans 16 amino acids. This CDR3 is CANSGTSGYLGDTQYF. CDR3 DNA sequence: TGTGCCAACAGCGGGACTAGCGGTTACCTGGGGGATACGCAGTATTTT.

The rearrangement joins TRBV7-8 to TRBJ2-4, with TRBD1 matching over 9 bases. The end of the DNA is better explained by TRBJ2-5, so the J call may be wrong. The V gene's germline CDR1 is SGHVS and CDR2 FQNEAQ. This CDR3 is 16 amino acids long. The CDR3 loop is CASSDRDRDPGATQYF. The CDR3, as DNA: TGTGCCAGCAGCGACCGGGACAGGGACCCTGGGGCGACCCAGTACTTC.

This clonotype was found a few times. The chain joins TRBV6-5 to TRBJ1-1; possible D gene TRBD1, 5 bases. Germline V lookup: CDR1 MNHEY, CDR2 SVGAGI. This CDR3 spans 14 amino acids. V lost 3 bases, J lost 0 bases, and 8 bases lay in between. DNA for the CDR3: TGTGCCAGCAGTTATGGGGGAATGAACACTGAAGCTTTCTTT. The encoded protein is CASSYGGMNTEAFF.

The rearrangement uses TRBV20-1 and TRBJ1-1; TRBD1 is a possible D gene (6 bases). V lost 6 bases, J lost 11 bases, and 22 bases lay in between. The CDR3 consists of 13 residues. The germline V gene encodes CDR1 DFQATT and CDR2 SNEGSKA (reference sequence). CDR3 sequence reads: CSASPGTLTEAFF. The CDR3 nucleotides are TGCAGTGCGTCTCCCGGGACACTTACGGAGGCTTTCTTT.

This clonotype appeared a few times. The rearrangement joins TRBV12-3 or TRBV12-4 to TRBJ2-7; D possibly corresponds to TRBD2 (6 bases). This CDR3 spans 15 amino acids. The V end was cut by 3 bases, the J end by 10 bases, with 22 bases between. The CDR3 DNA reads TGTGCCAGCAGTTTCGGAGGACTCCGATTAGCGGCCCAGTACTTC. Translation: CASSFGGLRLAAQYF.

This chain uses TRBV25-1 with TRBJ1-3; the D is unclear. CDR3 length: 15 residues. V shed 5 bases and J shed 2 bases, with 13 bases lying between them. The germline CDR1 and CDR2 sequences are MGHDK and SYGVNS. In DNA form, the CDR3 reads TGTGCCAGCAGTCCCGAGGGAAAGGCTGGAAACACCATATATTTT. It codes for CASSPEGKAGNTIYF.

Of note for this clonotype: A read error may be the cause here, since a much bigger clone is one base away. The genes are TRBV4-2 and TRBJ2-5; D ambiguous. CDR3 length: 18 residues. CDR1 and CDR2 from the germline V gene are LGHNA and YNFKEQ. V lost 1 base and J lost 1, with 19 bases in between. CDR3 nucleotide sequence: TGTGCCAGCAGCCAAGTCGGGCTAGAGCGAGCTGGCCAAGAGACCCAGTACTTC. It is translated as CASSQVGLERAGQETQYF.

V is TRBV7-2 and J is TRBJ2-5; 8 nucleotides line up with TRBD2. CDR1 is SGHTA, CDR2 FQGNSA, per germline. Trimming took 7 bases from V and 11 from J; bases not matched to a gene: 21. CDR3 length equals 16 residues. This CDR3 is CASKKASGPTADEQYF. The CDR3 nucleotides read TGTGCCAGCAAAAAGGCTAGCGGGCCTACGGCCGATGAGCAGTACTTC.

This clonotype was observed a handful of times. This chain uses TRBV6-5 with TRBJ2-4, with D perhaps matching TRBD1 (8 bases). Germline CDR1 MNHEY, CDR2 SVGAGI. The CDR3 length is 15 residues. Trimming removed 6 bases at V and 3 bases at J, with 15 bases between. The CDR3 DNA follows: TGTGCCAGCAGGATGACAGGGGAGGGCAAAAACATTCAGTACTTC. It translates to CASRMTGEGKNIQYF.

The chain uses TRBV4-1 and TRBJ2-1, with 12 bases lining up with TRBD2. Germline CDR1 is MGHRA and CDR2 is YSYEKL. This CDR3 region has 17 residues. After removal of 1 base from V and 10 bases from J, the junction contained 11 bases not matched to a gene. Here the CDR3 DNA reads TGCGCCAGCAGCCAAGTGGCTAGCGGGAGGGCCCCTTGGGAGCAGTTCTTC. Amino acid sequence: CASSQVASGRAPWEQFF.

CDR3 coding DNA: TGTGCCAGCAGCCAAGATCAGGGGGCGGCTGGCTACACCTTC. This sequence encodes CASSQDQGAAGYTF. The gene calls are TRBV3-1 and TRBJ1-2; the match to TRBD1 covers 8 bases. CDR1 LGHDT and CDR2 YNNKEL come from the germline V gene (reference sequence). Trimming cost V 0 bases and J 7 bases; bases outside gene matches: 4. CDR3 size: 14 residues.

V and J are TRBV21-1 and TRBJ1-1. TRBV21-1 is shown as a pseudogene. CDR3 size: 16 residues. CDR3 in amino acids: CASSTRQSAGNTEAFF. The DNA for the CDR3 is TGTGCCAGCAGCACCCGACAGAGTGCCGGAAACACTGAAGCTTTCTTT.

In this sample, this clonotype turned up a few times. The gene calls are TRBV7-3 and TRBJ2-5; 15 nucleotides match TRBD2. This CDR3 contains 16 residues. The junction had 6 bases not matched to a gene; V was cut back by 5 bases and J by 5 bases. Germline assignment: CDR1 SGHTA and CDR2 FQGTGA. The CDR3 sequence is CASSQGLAGGGETQYF. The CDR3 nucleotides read TGTGCCAGCAGCCAGGGACTAGCGGGGGGAGGGGAGACCCAGTACTTC.

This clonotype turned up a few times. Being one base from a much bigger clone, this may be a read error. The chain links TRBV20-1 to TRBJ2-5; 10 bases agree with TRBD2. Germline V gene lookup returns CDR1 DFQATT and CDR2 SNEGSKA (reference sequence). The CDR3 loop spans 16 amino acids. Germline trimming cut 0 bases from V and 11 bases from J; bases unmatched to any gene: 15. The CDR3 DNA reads TGCAGTGCTAGAGATCCTACTAGCGGGACTCGCAATGAGCAGTACTTC. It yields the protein CSARDPTSGTRNEQYF.

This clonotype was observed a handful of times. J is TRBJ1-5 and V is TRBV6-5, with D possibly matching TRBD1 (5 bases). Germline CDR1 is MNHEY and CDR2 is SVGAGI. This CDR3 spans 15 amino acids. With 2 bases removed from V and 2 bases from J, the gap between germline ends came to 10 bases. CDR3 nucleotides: TGTGCCAGCAGTTACGGGGGATTAGGCAATCAGCCCCAGCATTTT. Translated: CASSYGGLGNQPQHF.

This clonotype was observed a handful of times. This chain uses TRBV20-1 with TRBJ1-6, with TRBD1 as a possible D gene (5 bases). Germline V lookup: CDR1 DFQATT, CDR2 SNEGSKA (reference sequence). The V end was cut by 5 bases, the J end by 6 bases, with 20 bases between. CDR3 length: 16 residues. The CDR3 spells CSALVAGPRGNSPLHF. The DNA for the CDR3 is TGCAGTGCTCTAGTTGCGGGACCACGGGGTAATTCACCCCTCCACTTT.

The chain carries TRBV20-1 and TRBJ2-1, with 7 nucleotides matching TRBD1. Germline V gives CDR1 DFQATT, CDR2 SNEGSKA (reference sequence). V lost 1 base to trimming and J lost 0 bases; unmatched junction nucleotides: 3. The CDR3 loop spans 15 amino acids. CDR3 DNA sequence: TGCAGTGCTAGAGCGGACAGGCCCTCCTACAATGAGCAGTTCTTC. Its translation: CSARADRPSYNEQFF.

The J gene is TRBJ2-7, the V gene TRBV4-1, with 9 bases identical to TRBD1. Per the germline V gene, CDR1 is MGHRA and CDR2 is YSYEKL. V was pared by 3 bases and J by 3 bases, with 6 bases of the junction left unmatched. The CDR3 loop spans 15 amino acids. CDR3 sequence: CASSQTGTGIYEQYF. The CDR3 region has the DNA TGCGCCAGCAGCCAGACGGGGACAGGGATCTACGAGCAGTACTTC.

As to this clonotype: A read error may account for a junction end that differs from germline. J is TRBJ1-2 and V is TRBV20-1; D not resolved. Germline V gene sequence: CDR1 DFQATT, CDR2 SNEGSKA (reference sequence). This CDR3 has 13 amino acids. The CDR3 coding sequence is TGCAGTGCCAGCGACCGGACCACCTATGACTACACCTTC. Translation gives CSASDRTTYDYTF.

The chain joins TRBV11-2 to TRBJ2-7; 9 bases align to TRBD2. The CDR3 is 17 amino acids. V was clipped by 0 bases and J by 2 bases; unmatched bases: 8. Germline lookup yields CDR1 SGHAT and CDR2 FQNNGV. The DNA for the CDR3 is TGTGCCAGCAGCTTAGAGGGGCGGCTAGCGGGACCCTACGAGCAGTACTTC. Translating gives CASSLEGRLAGPYEQYF.

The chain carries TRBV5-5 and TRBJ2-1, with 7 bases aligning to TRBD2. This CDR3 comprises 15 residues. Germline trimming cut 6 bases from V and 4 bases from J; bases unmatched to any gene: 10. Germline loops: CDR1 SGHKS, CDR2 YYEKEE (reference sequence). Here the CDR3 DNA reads TGTGCCAGCAACCTCGGAGATAGCGGGTACAATGAGCAGTTCTTC. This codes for CASNLGDSGYNEQFF.

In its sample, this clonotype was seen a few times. CDR3 sequence reads: CASSETLAEGSGEQYF. DNA of the CDR3: TGTGCCAGCAGTGAAACACTAGCTGAGGGGTCCGGCGAGCAGTACTTC. V usage is TRBV6-1 and J usage is TRBJ2-5, with D perhaps matching TRBD2 (6 bases). The J call may not be correct, given that the DNA end is closer to TRBJ2-7. There are 16 residues in the CDR3. The germline V gene encodes CDR1 MNHNS and CDR2 SASEGT.

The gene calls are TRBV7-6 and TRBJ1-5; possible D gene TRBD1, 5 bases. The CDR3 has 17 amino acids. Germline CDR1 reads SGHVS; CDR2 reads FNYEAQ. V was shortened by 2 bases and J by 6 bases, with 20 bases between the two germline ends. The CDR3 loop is CASSLNSGAGRPQPQHF. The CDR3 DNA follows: TGTGCCAGCAGCTTAAATAGTGGGGCAGGGAGGCCTCAGCCCCAGCATTTT. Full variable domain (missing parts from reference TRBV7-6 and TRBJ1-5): GAGVSQSPRYKVTKRGQDVALRCDPISGHVSLYWYRQALGQGPEFLTYFNYEAQQDKSGLPNDRFSAERPEGSISTLTIQRTEQRDSAMYRCASSLNSGAGRPQPQHFGDGTRLSIL.

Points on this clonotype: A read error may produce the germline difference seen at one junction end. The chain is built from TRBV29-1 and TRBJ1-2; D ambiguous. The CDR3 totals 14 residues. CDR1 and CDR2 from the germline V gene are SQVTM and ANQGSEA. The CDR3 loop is CGVGLRLTNYGYTF. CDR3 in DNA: TGCGGCGTTGGGCTCCGGCTTACTAACTATGGCTACACCTTC.

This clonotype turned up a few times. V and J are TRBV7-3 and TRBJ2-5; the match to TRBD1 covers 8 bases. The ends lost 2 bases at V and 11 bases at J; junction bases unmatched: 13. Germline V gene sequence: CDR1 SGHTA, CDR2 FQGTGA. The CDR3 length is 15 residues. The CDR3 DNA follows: TGTGCCAGCAGCTTAGGGACAGGAGTAAGCAATGAGCAGTACTTC. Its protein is CASSLGTGVSNEQYF.

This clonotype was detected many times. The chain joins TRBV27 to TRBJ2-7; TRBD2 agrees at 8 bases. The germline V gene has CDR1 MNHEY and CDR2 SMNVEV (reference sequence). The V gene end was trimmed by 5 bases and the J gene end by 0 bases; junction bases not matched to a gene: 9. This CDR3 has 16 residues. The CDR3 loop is CASSTSERGPSYEQYF. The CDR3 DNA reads TGTGCCAGCAGTACCTCGGAGCGGGGGCCCTCCTACGAGCAGTACTTC.

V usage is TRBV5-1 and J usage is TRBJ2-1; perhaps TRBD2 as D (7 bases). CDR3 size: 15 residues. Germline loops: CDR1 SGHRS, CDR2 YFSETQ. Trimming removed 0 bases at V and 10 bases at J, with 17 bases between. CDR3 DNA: TGCGCCAGCAGCTTGGTGATGGGAGGGGGAGAGGAGCAGTTCTTC. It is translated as CASSLVMGGGEEQFF.